What follows are 28 T cell receptor beta chains derived from one specimen sequenced in a study of OX40 agonist ivuxolimab in advanced cancers. TCRdb's table, derived via immunoSEQ multiplex PCR, lists solely in-frame clones and lacks some. Of over 55,000 clones detected, 80% to 90% appear once; the ten largest clones hold 2.4%. The sample in question was CD4+ or CD8+ T cells sorted from blood, obtained in a trial of the OX40 agonist ivuxolimab. The receptors here all came from an adult with an advanced solid tumor such as melanoma, head and neck, liver or kidney cancer.

The chain employs TRBV6-5 and TRBJ2-1; D is uncertain. Germline V gives CDR1 MNHEY, CDR2 SVGAGI. Trimming left V 6 bases short and J 5 bases short, with 8 bases between. The CDR3 is 12 amino acids. The CDR3 DNA follows: TGTGCCAGCAGCCGAGGCGACAATGAGCAGTTCTTC. Residues: CASSRGDNEQFF.

The chain is built from TRBV6-1 and TRBJ1-4, with a possible D match to TRBD1 (6 bases). Germline CDR1 is MNHNS and CDR2 is SASEGT. The CDR3 is 11 residues long. V was shortened by 8 bases and J by 14 bases, with 15 bases between the two germline ends. The chain's CDR3 is CASRDQGNLFF. DNA for the CDR3: TGTGCCAGCCGGGACCAGGGGAACCTGTTTTTT.

The gene calls are TRBV6-1 and TRBJ1-5; D is undetermined. Germline lookup yields CDR1 MNHNS and CDR2 SASEGT. V lost 1 base to trimming and J lost 4 bases, with 5 bases between them. This CDR3 has 13 residues. In DNA, the CDR3 is TGTGCCAGCAGTGAAGTTGGGAATCAGCCCCAGCATTTT. Amino acids: CASSEVGNQPQHF.

This clone was found once. The genes are TRBV6-5 and TRBJ1-1; unclear D gene. The CDR3 totals 13 residues. V shed 6 bases and J shed 0 bases, with 8 bases lying between them. Germline lookup yields CDR1 MNHEY and CDR2 SVGAGI. The CDR3 is CASRSGMNTEAFF. The CDR3 DNA sequence: TGTGCCAGCAGATCTGGCATGAACACTGAAGCTTTCTTT.

This clone was seen once. This chain joins TRBV12-1 and TRBJ1-6. TRBV12-1 is labeled a pseudogene. The CDR3 totals 16 residues. The CDR3 loop reads CASSDPSVLYNSPLHF. For the CDR3, the DNA is TGTGCCAGCAGCGACCCCTCAGTACTCTATAATTCACCCCTCCACTTT.

The chain employs TRBV5-1 and TRBJ2-7, with 11 positions matching TRBD1. V dropped 1 base and J dropped 8; count of bases not matched to a gene: 11. The CDR3 consists of 16 residues. Germline V gene data show CDR1 as SGHRS and CDR2 as YFSETQ. CDR3 protein: CASSLNTGTGGSQQYF. As DNA, the CDR3 is TGCGCCAGCAGCTTGAATACCGGGACAGGGGGTTCCCAGCAGTACTTC.

This chain uses TRBV27 with TRBJ1-5, with D tentatively TRBD1 (6 bases). V was clipped by 5 bases and J by 0 bases, with 8 bases between them. Germline assignment: CDR1 MNHEY and CDR2 SMNVEV (reference sequence). CDR3 length equals 14 residues. The CDR3 protein is CASSGGYSNQPQHF. The CDR3 DNA follows: TGTGCCAGCAGTGGGGGCTATAGCAATCAGCCCCAGCATTTT.

The rearrangement links TRBV6-1 to TRBJ1-3, with 11 positions matching TRBD1. Germline V gives CDR1 MNHNS, CDR2 SASEGT. The CDR3 loop spans 15 amino acids. Germline trimming cut 5 bases from V and 2 bases from J; bases unmatched to any gene: 2. CDR3: CASSKGQGAGNTIYF. The CDR3, as DNA: TGTGCCAGCAGTAAGGGACAGGGGGCTGGAAACACCATATATTTT.

This clone showed up just a few times. V and J are TRBV4-1 and TRBJ2-2; D uncertain. Germline V gives CDR1 MGHRA, CDR2 YSYEKL. Deletions cut 3 bases from V and 1 base from J, with 6 bases between. CDR3 length: 14 residues. In DNA, the CDR3 is TGCGCCAGCAGCCACCTGGAGAACACCGGGGAGCTGTTTTTT. This gives the protein CASSHLENTGELFF.

This clone appeared a few times. The J gene is TRBJ2-2, the V gene TRBV6-5; 8 bases line up with TRBD1. Germline lookup yields CDR1 MNHEY and CDR2 SVGAGI. The trim removed 10 bases at V and 5 bases at J, leaving 3 bases unmatched. The CDR3 length is 12 residues. The CDR3 nucleotides read TGTGCCACGGGACAGGAGACCGGGGAGCTGTTTTTT. Protein product: CATGQETGELFF.

The V call is TRBV28, the J call TRBJ2-7; D ambiguous. The V gene lost 1 base and the J gene lost 3 bases, with 10 bases spanning the gap. This CDR3 spans 14 amino acids. Germline V gene lookup returns CDR1 MDHEN and CDR2 SYDVKM. The CDR3 DNA follows: TGTGCCAGCAGTTTATTGGCTTCTGGCTACGAGCAGTACTTC. It translates to CASSLLASGYEQYF.

Details on this clone: Its ends do not fully match the called genes, so a read error is possible. The V call is TRBV6-5, the J call TRBJ1-1; D call uncertain. CDR1 MNHEY and CDR2 SVGAGI come from the germline V gene. The CDR3 has 13 residues. The CDR3 here is CNSRRAMNTEAFF. The CDR3 nucleotides are TGCAACTCTAGAAGGGCCATGAACACTGAAGCTTTCTTT.

This sequence joins TRBV4-2 and TRBJ1-2; D perhaps matches TRBD1 (6 bases). Germline-derived CDR1 and CDR2 are LGHNA and YNFKEQ. The CDR3 covers 17 residues. Trimming stripped 0 bases from V and 1 base from J, with 15 bases between. CDR3 nucleotide sequence: TGTGCCAGCAGCCAAGATTGGGACACGGATTTTAACTATGGCTACACCTTC. Residues: CASSQDWDTDFNYGYTF.

This chain joins TRBV19 and TRBJ2-3, with D perhaps being TRBD1 or TRBD2 (5 bases each). CDR3 size: 11 residues. Germline CDR1 reads LNHDA; CDR2 reads SQIVND (reference sequence). V lost 8 bases and J lost 10, with 13 bases in between. The CDR3 bases are TGTGCCAGTCGAGCCGGGACGGCGCAGTATTTT. Its translation: CASRAGTAQYF.

The V call is TRBV28, the J call TRBJ1-1, with D possibly TRBD1 on 6 matching bases. The CDR3 has 14 residues. Germline-derived CDR1 and CDR2 are MDHEN and SYDVKM. V was clipped by 3 bases and J by 1 base, with 9 bases between them. The CDR3 spells CASSLGGPNTEAFF. Here the CDR3 DNA reads TGTGCCAGCAGTTTGGGGGGGCCGAACACTGAAGCTTTCTTT. Filled out from reference TRBV28 and TRBJ1-1, the complete variable domain reads DVKVTQSSRYLVKRTGEKVFLECVQDMDHENMFWYRQDPGLGLRLIYFSYDVKMKEKGDIPEGYSVSREKKERFSLILESASTNQTSMYLCASSLGGPNTEAFFGQGTRLTVV.

The gene calls are TRBV6-5 and TRBJ1-6; possible D gene TRBD1, 5 bases. CDR1 and CDR2 (germline): MNHEY, SVGAGI. The CDR3 extends over 12 amino acids. The CDR3 region is CATGGYNSPLHF. The DNA for the CDR3 is TGTGCGACGGGGGGGTATAATTCACCCCTCCACTTT.

The chain is built from TRBV5-5 and TRBJ1-6; 9 bases line up with TRBD1. Trimming took 2 bases from V and 5 from J; bases not matched to a gene: 2. Looked up from germline, CDR1 is SGHKS and CDR2 is YYEKEE (reference sequence). The CDR3 length is 15 residues. The chain's CDR3 is CASSLGTGNNSPLHF. The CDR3 coding sequence is TGTGCCAGCAGCTTAGGGACAGGGAATAATTCACCCCTCCACTTT.

This chain's CDR3 is CASSDSTTRTSSYEQYF. The DNA of the CDR3 is TGTGCCAGCAGTGACTCAACCACAAGGACATCCTCCTACGAGCAGTACTTC. The rearrangement joins TRBV6-4 to TRBJ2-7; a weak D match, TRBD1 (5 bases). Germline assignment: CDR1 MRHNA and CDR2 SNTAGT. This CDR3 comprises 17 residues. Deletions cut 0 bases from V and 0 bases from J, with 15 bases between.

The CDR3 reads CASRRAMNTEAFF. The CDR3 DNA reads TGTGCCAGCAGGAGGGCGATGAACACTGAAGCTTTCTTT. The chain combines TRBV6-5 with TRBJ1-1; no clear D gene. Trimming took off 6 bases at V and 0 bases at J, with 8 bases between the two ends. The germline V gene encodes CDR1 MNHEY and CDR2 SVGAGI. The CDR3 runs 13 residues.

Here the CDR3 reads CADTGFPLSGANVLTF. CDR3 sequence (DNA): TGTGCAGACACGGGTTTTCCCCTCTCTGGGGCCAACGTCCTGACTTTC. The gene calls are TRBV7-9 and TRBJ2-6, with unresolved D. This CDR3 region has 16 residues. CDR1 and CDR2 (germline): SEHNR, FQNEAQ (reference sequence).

V is TRBV5-3 and J is TRBJ1-4; TRBD1 is a possible D gene (6 bases). TRBV5-3 carries the ORF label, with uncertain function. This CDR3 contains 16 residues. Trimming removed 5 bases at V and 10 bases at J, with 24 bases between. This chain's CDR3 is CARRPSLRGTEAKLFF. DNA for the CDR3: TGTGCCAGAAGACCCTCGTTGAGGGGGACGGAGGCAAAACTGTTTTTT.

This chain joins TRBV12-5 and TRBJ2-3, with TRBD1 identical over 9 bases. The CDR3 spans 13 residues. V lost 10 bases and J lost 6; bases outside the gene matches: 8. The germline V gene encodes CDR1 LGHNT and CDR2 FRNRAP. The CDR3 DNA reads as TGTGCTACGACAGGGGGAGAATGGGATACGCAGTATTTT. Encoded protein: CATTGGEWDTQYF.

The chain employs TRBV10-3 and TRBJ2-7; no firm D call. Germline values: CDR1 ENHRY, CDR2 SYGVKD. Between the trimmed V and J ends, which lost 4 bases and 4 bases, there was a span of 8 bases. The CDR3 is made up of 12 amino acids. The CDR3 region has the DNA TGTGCCATCAGTGGGACCGCGTACGAGCAGTACTTC. Residues: CAISGTAYEQYF.

This chain uses TRBV2 with TRBJ1-2; D remains ambiguous. Germline CDR1 is SNHLY and CDR2 is FYNNEI. The CDR3 length is 15 residues. Trimming removed 0 bases at V and 5 bases at J, with 13 bases between. The CDR3 protein is CASSEADKGWYGYTF. The CDR3 bases are TGTGCCAGCAGTGAAGCGGATAAGGGTTGGTATGGCTACACCTTC.

This clone showed up just once. CDR3 in DNA: TGTGCCAGCACCCCGACTAGCGGGGCCCCCTACGAGCAGTACTTC. It specifies CASTPTSGAPYEQYF. The chain joins TRBV6-1 to TRBJ2-7, with 11 bases matching TRBD2. The J segment lost 2 bases and the V segment lost 7 bases, leaving 7 bases of the junction unmatched. The CDR3 has 15 residues. Germline values: CDR1 MNHNS, CDR2 SASEGT.

CDR3 region: CASSPNGEFF. In DNA, the CDR3 is TGCGCCAGCAGTCCGAACGGGGAGTTCTTC. The chain employs TRBV23-1 and TRBJ2-1; TRBD2 might be the D (5 bases). TRBV23-1 falls under the ORF class, with uncertain function. The length of the CDR3 is 10 residues. V lost 4 bases and J lost 14, with 9 bases in between.

The chain is built from TRBV7-8 and TRBJ2-5; 8 nucleotides match TRBD2. Germline V CDR1 and CDR2: SGHVS, FQNEAQ. The CDR3 sequence is 15 residues long. The ends lost 1 base at V and 5 bases at J; junction bases unmatched: 6. The CDR3 bases are TGTGCCAGCAGCTTAGGGAGCGGGGGTCGGGAGACCCAGTACTTC. The encoded protein is CASSLGSGGRETQYF.

The V gene is TRBV19, the J gene TRBJ1-1; 7 bases agree with TRBD1. Per the germline V gene, CDR1 is LNHDA and CDR2 is SQIVND (reference sequence). There are 15 residues in the CDR3. Unmatched junction bases numbered 11, after V lost 4 bases and J lost 6 bases. The CDR3 region is CASSKEQGQRAEAFF. CDR3 nucleotide sequence: TGTGCCAGTAGTAAAGAACAGGGGCAGAGGGCTGAAGCTTTCTTT.